This is a list of T cell receptor beta chains from one sample in a study of breast tumors, draining lymph nodes, adjacent tissues. TCRdb re-called the multiplex PCR reads with MiXCR, one entry per CDR3 protein. The table shows about 230,000 distinct CDR3 sequences, with about 34% occurring only once. Sequencing was carried out using axillary lymph node tissue. The receptors were gathered from a female donor with breast cancer. Some clones in this sample may be carry-over from other donors' samples. Both conserved end residues are trimmed from each CDR3.

len,j_gene,v_gene,CDR3aa
12,TRBJ1-6,TRBV11-1,ASSAWGGRSPLH
10,TRBJ2-5,TRBV20-1,SARDTGETQY
12,TRBJ2-7,TRBV4-2,ASSQEEQGYEQY
16,TRBJ2-2,TRBV24-1,ATSDSSRTGLNTGELF
12,TRBJ1-4,TRBV20-1,SARAQLGTEKLF
11,TRBJ2-5,TRBV19,ASSKRDQETQY
10,TRBJ2-7,TRBV7-9,ASSLGPGEQY
12,TRBJ2-6,TRBV6-4,ASSPFLAANVRT
11,TRBJ2-7,TRBV27,ASKRDGPYEQY
12,TRBJ2-7,TRBV20-1,SAEPTGSSYEQY
17,TRBJ1-2,TRBV5-1,ASSLAPGAGGGKGAGYT
17,TRBJ2-2,TRBV9,ASSVSTGLAGVANGELF
12,TRBJ1-2,TRBV11-2,ASSLGRGGYGYT
10,TRBJ1-4,TRBV5-1,ASSTGGEKLF
11,TRBJ1-5,TRBV3-1,ASSQPRDSYEH
13,TRBJ1-1,TRBV9,ASSVADGRTTEAF
13,TRBJ1-2,TRBV6-1,ASRIAQQGNYGYT
13,TRBJ1-5,TRBV6-5,ASSHTTGSDQPQH
9,TRBJ1-1,TRBV20-1,SANQHPEAF
13,TRBJ1-2,TRBV7-8,ASSSRTGGVNGYP
13,TRBJ1-3,TRBV12-3/TRBV12-4,ASSPVRVEGNTIY
12,TRBJ2-7,TRBV5-5,ASSVSGRAYEQY
13,TRBJ2-7,TRBV10-3,AISDLATPIYEQY
10,TRBJ1-5,TRBV6-5,ASRTEHQPQH
11,TRBJ2-3,TRBV19,ASSIQGTDTQY
11,TRBJ2-5,TRBV11-3,ASSSSTGATQY
12,TRBJ1-5,TRBV6-1,ASRYDRAAQPQH
12,TRBJ2-1,TRBV25-1,ASSEWGGNNEQF
10,TRBJ2-7,TRBV20-1,SARLDPYEQY
13,TRBJ2-3,TRBV11-3,ASSPARGDTDTQY
11,TRBJ1-2,TRBV25-1,ASSDYLNYGYT
11,TRBJ2-6,TRBV20-1,SARGAGANVLT
16,TRBJ2-7,TRBV3-1,ASSQDRGGLAGMYEQY
13,TRBJ2-2,TRBV13,ASSHWGRGTGELF
12,TRBJ2-7,TRBV20-1,SAPGLGSHYEQY
11,TRBJ1-6,TRBV20-1,SAEGGYNSPLH
13,TRBJ1-5,TRBV24-1,ATSHRTGSNQPQH
13,TRBJ1-2,TRBV14,ASSRSHRENYGYT
12,TRBJ2-3,TRBV20-1,SARSDHSTDTQY
11,TRBJ2-2,TRBV10-3,AISEGSTGELF
10,TRBJ2-3,TRBV5-4,ASSLASDTQC
21,TRBJ2-5,TRBV5-5,ASSLAKNEQYFGPGTLGETQY
11,TRBJ2-5,TRBV18,ASTADHKETQY
13,TRBJ1-6,TRBV30,AWSFPDRETPPLH
18,TRBJ2-4,TRBV4-1,ASSPRAGGPYQLAKNIQY
13,TRBJ2-2,TRBV11-3,ASRSGRVNTGELF
14,TRBJ2-3,TRBV6-6,ASSWRTSENTDTQY
13,TRBJ1-5,TRBV6-5,ASRRQGAGNQPQH
12,TRBJ2-7,TRBV20-1,SARMASGVNEQY
12,TRBJ1-5,TRBV18,ASSQTGAEQPQH
16,TRBJ2-3,TRBV6-1,ASSARTGFVRGTDTQY
11,TRBJ2-3,TRBV28,ASTGAGPDTQY
16,TRBJ2-6,TRBV6-6,ASTDPRGAGTGANVLT
13,TRBJ2-3,TRBV7-9,ASSIPAGSTDTQY
12,TRBJ1-4,TRBV5-1,ASRYLQGLEKLF